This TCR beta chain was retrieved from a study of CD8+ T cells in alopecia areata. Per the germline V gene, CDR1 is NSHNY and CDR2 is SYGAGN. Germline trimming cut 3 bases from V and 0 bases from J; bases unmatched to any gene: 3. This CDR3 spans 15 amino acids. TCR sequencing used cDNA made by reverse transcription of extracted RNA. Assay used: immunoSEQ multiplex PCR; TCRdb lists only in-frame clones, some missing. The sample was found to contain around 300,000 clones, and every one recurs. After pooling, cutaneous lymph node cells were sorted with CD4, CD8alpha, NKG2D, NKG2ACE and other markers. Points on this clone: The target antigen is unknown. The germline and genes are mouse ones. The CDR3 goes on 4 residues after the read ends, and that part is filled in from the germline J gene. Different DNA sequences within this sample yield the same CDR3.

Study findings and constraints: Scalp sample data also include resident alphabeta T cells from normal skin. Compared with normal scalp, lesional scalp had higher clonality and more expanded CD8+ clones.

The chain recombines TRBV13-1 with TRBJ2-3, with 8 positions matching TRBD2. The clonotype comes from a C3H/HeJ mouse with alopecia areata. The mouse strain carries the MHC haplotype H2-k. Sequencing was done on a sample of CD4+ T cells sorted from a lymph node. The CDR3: CASSGGGGSAETLYF. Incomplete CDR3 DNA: TGTGCCAGCAGTGGTGGGGGGGGTAGTGCAGAA.